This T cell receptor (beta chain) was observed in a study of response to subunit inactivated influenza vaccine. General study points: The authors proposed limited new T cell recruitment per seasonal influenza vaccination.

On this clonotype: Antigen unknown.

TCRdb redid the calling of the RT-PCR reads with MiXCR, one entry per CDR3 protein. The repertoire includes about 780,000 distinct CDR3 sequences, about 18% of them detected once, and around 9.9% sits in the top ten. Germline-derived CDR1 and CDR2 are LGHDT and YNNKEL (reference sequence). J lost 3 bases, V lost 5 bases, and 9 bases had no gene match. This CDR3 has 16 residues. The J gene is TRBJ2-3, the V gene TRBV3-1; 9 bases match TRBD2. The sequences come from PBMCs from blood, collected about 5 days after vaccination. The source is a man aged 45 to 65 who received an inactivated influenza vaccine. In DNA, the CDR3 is TGTGCCAGCAGCGCACTCGAGCTAGCGGGGACAGATACGCAGTATTTT. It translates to CASSALELAGTDTQYF.